Listed here is a single TCR beta chain. Its specificity is unknown. Germline CDR1 reads SGHDN; CDR2 reads FVKESK. V was pared by 0 bases and J by 9 bases, with 11 bases between. The CDR3 is made up of 13 amino acids. These data are taken from a study of T cell responses to AZD1222 COVID-19 vaccine. Study-level points and caveats: White British ancestry dominated among donors, who included more females, and clonal diversity was possibly underestimated.

The protocol was immunoSEQ multiplex PCR, while the TCRdb copy is restricted to in-frame clones and leaves out a portion. The repertoire includes about 99,000 clones, 87% of them detected once, and less than 3% sits in the top ten. Sequencing was performed on peripheral blood, taken on day 0 of AZD1222 vaccination. This TCR came from an adult in good health. The gene calls are TRBV14 and TRBJ1-2; D is ambiguous. The CDR3 DNA sequence: TGTGCCAGCAGCCAAGATCTGGATAGTCGCTACACCTTC. Translated, it gives CASSQDLDSRYTF.